The 18 T cell receptor beta chains in this list originate from one sample, sequenced in a study of T cell repertoires in cytomegalovirus infection. TCRdb fed the reads into MiXCR, producing one record per CDR3 protein. The table has roughly 800,000 distinct CDR3 sequences, 25% to 35% seen once. The antigens these receptors bind are not known. The starting material was cultured CD8+ T cells from PBMCs, obtained from culture after CMV antigen stimulation. All receptors derive from a human donor in good health (CMV status not recorded). Some clones in this sample may be carry-over from other donors' samples.

This clonotype was detected a few times. This rearrangement joins TRBV7-9 to TRBJ1-4, with a possible D match to TRBD1 (5 bases). With 5 bases removed from V and 0 bases from J, the gap between germline ends came to 25 bases. The CDR3 covers 20 residues. Germline V CDR1 and CDR2: SEHNR, FQNEAQ (reference sequence). The CDR3 spells CASSADPGTELRATNEKLFF. Written as DNA, the CDR3 is TGTGCCAGCAGCGCAGACCCCGGGACCGAACTCCGGGCAACTAATGAAAAACTGTTTTTT.

There are many counts of this clonotype. J is TRBJ1-5 and V is TRBV6-6; a possible D gene is TRBD1 (6 bases). V lost 2 bases to trimming and J lost 9 bases, with 17 bases between them. The CDR3 is 15 amino acids. Germline lookup yields CDR1 MNHNY and CDR2 SVGAGI (reference sequence). The CDR3 bases are TGTGCCAGCAGTTACGTCAGGGGAAGTGTAGGGCCCCAGCATTTT. This codes for CASSYVRGSVGPQHF.

This clonotype was picked up a small number of times. This rearrangement joins TRBV6-6 to TRBJ2-1; tentatively, D is TRBD2 (6 bases). V was cut by 5 bases and J by 8 bases, with 13 bases left in between. The CDR3 has 13 amino acids. Germline V CDR1 and CDR2: MNHNY, SVGAGI (reference sequence). The DNA for the CDR3 is TGTGCCAGCAGTCCCAACTCGGGGGATGAGCAGTTCTTC. Protein sequence: CASSPNSGDEQFF.

The gene calls are TRBV7-9 and TRBJ1-2, with TRBD1 matching over 8 bases. After removal of 5 bases from V and 14 bases from J, the junction contained 13 bases not matched to a gene. This CDR3 is 13 amino acids long. Germline CDR1 is SEHNR and CDR2 is FQNEAQ (reference sequence). CDR3 protein: CASSLGQGNVGTF. DNA for the CDR3: TGTGCCAGCAGCCTCGGACAGGGTAACGTGGGGACCTTC.

The rearrangement links TRBV6-1 to TRBJ2-3, with D hard to call. The CDR3 runs 13 residues. Germline CDR1 MNHNS, CDR2 SASEGT. Trimming removed 5 bases at V and 6 bases at J, with 12 bases between. DNA of the CDR3: TGTGCCAGCAGTTATAGGGTCCGCGATACGCAGTATTTT. Encoded protein: CASSYRVRDTQYF.

The rearrangement links TRBV25-1 to TRBJ2-7; D perhaps matches TRBD2 (6 bases). V was cut by 1 base and J by 1 base, with 8 bases left in between. Germline V CDR1 and CDR2: MGHDK, SYGVNS. The CDR3 sequence is 14 residues long. The CDR3 DNA sequence: TGTGCCAGCAGTGAATGGAGGGGTTCCTACGAGCAGTACTTC. Protein sequence: CASSEWRGSYEQYF.

J is TRBJ1-4 and V is TRBV6-8; D call uncertain. With 0 bases removed from V and 4 bases from J, the gap between germline ends came to 12 bases. Germline V gene lookup returns CDR1 MNHGY and CDR2 SAAAGT. The CDR3 is 16 amino acids. CDR3 region: CASSYSGPELNEKLFF. CDR3 nucleotide sequence: TGTGCCAGCAGTTACTCCGGGCCGGAACTTAATGAAAAACTGTTTTTT.

V usage is TRBV27 and J usage is TRBJ1-1; maybe TRBD1 (6 bases). Looked up from germline, CDR1 is MNHEY and CDR2 is SMNVEV (reference sequence). Trimming removed 6 bases at V and 4 bases at J, with 15 bases between. This CDR3 region has 14 residues. The CDR3 coding sequence is TGTGCCAGCAGCCAAGGGGGTTGGTTCACTGAAGCTTTCTTT. It translates to CASSQGGWFTEAFF.

This clonotype was observed a handful of times. The rearrangement uses TRBV6-5 and TRBJ1-1, with D unclear. The CDR3 is made up of 14 amino acids. Per the germline V gene, CDR1 is MNHEY and CDR2 is SVGAGI. Trimming removed 5 bases from V and 8 bases from J, with 18 bases in between. CDR3 region: CASSPRGQFVEAFF. The CDR3 DNA is TGTGCCAGCAGTCCGCGTGGGCAGTTTGTGGAAGCTTTCTTT.

The chain recombines TRBV27 with TRBJ2-1; 7 bases align to TRBD2. V was clipped by 6 bases and J by 6 bases; unmatched bases: 8. This CDR3 comprises 14 residues. Per germline, CDR1 MNHEY and CDR2 SMNVEV (reference sequence). The CDR3 spells CASSLLASGNEQFF. The CDR3 DNA follows: TGTGCCAGCAGCCTTCTCGCTAGCGGCAATGAGCAGTTCTTC.

This chain links TRBV6-5 with TRBJ1-1; D ambiguous. Trimming pared 0 bases from V and 0 bases from J, leaving 8 bases between. CDR3 size: 15 residues. The V gene's germline CDR1 is MNHEY and CDR2 SVGAGI. Here the CDR3 reads CASSYSLGLNTEAFF. The CDR3 DNA is TGTGCCAGCAGTTACTCGTTAGGGTTGAACACTGAAGCTTTCTTT.

The gene calls are TRBV29-1 and TRBJ2-1, with 7 bases identical to TRBD1. Germline CDR1 and CDR2: SQVTM and ANQGSEA. The V gene end was trimmed by 0 bases and the J gene end by 3 bases; junction bases not matched to a gene: 8. This CDR3 is 16 amino acids long. CDR3 loop: CSVEEPEGALYNEQFF. CDR3 bases: TGCAGCGTTGAAGAACCCGAGGGGGCCCTCTACAATGAGCAGTTCTTC.

The J gene is TRBJ1-4, the V gene TRBV2, with D tentatively TRBD1 (5 bases). CDR1 and CDR2 (germline): SNHLY, FYNNEI. The CDR3 contains 18 residues. V shed 5 bases and J shed 5 bases, with 24 bases lying between them. The CDR3 DNA follows: TGTGCCAGCAGTTCAGGGTATAGGACGCCGACGACAAATGAAAAACTGTTTTTT. It is translated as CASSSGYRTPTTNEKLFF. The variable domain in full, with the rest retrieved from reference TRBV2 and TRBJ1-4, is EPEVTQTPSHQVTQMGQEVILRCVPISNHLYFYWYRQILGQKVEFLVSFYNNEISEKSEIFDDQFSVERPDGSNFTLKIRSTKLEDSAMYFCASSSGYRTPTTNEKLFFGSGTQLSVL.

The genes are TRBV6-6 and TRBJ1-2; maybe TRBD1 (6 bases). CDR1 and CDR2 from the germline V gene are MNHNY and SVGAGI (reference sequence). V lost 7 bases and J 6 bases, leaving 21 bases between the germline ends. The CDR3 length is 15 residues. CDR3 nucleotide sequence: TGTGCCAGCATTCTCGCCGGGGGCGACATCGATGGCTACACCTTC. Amino acid sequence: CASILAGGDIDGYTF.

This clonotype was observed a handful of times. The V gene is TRBV18, the J gene TRBJ2-1; no definite D call. Between the trimmed V and J ends, which lost 0 bases and 2 bases, there was a span of 11 bases. The CDR3 consists of 16 residues. Germline CDR1 and CDR2: KGHSH and LQKENI. The CDR3 protein is CASSPPADEPYNEQFF. CDR3 in DNA: TGTGCCAGCTCACCACCGGCGGACGAACCCTACAATGAGCAGTTCTTC.

This clonotype has more than one count but fewer than ten. The chain has TRBV4-1 and TRBJ2-3; TRBD2 matches 8 bases. Germline V lookup: CDR1 MGHRA, CDR2 YSYEKL. The CDR3 totals 17 residues. Germline trimming cut 0 bases from V and 6 bases from J; bases unmatched to any gene: 11. The CDR3 is CASSQEAGGGFSDTQYF. In DNA, the CDR3 is TGCGCCAGCAGCCAAGAGGCCGGGGGGGGCTTCTCGGATACGCAGTATTTT.

The chain combines TRBV7-9 with TRBJ1-5; perhaps TRBD1 as D (5 bases). This CDR3 spans 13 amino acids. Trimming left V 5 bases short and J 7 bases short, with 12 bases between. Germline CDR1 and CDR2: SEHNR and FQNEAQ (reference sequence). CDR3: CASSPGMGQPQHF. CDR3 sequence (DNA): TGTGCCAGCAGCCCAGGGATGGGACAGCCCCAGCATTTT.

Here the CDR3 reads CSARDLGGADTEAFF. Written as DNA, the CDR3 is TGCAGTGCTAGAGATCTGGGGGGCGCGGACACTGAAGCTTTCTTT. The chain employs TRBV20-1 and TRBJ1-1; maybe TRBD1 (6 bases). The germline V and J ends were trimmed by 0 bases and 3 bases, with 14 bases remaining between them. Per germline, CDR1 DFQATT and CDR2 SNEGSKA (reference sequence). This CDR3 contains 15 residues.